Below are 15 T cell receptor beta chains sequenced from a single sample in a study of blood T cell repertoires in COVID-19. The repertoire was sequenced with immunoSEQ multiplex PCR; TCRdb's copy has only in-frame clones and lacks some. This sample yields about 140,000 clones, of which around nine tenths are seen a single time; more than 4% belongs to the top ten. Sequencing was carried out using peripheral blood. These receptors came from a woman between 35 and 50 years old with acute or convalescent COVID-19.

CDR3 protein: CATSDPSGSSYNEQFF. CDR3 nucleotide sequence: TGTGCCACCAGTGATCCTAGCGGGAGCTCCTACAATGAGCAGTTCTTC. The rearrangement joins TRBV24-1 to TRBJ2-1; TRBD2 matches 10 bases. This CDR3 is built from 16 residues. Germline CDR1 and CDR2: KGHDR and SFDVKD. J lost 0 bases, V lost 3 bases, and 1 base had no gene match.

The gene calls are TRBV2 and TRBJ2-7; 8 nucleotides line up with TRBD1. The CDR3 has 16 amino acids. CDR1 SNHLY and CDR2 FYNNEI come from the germline V gene. Unmatched junction bases numbered 15, after V lost 7 bases and J lost 4 bases. The CDR3 loop reads CASKGQAATTGYEQYF. CDR3 in DNA: TGTGCCAGCAAGGGACAGGCAGCCACAACGGGTTACGAGCAGTACTTC.

This sequence joins TRBV11-1 and TRBJ2-3, with TRBD1 as a possible D gene (6 bases). V lost 2 bases to trimming and J lost 6 bases, with 12 bases between them. CDR1 and CDR2 from the germline V gene are SGHAT and FQDESV (reference sequence). The length of the CDR3 is 14 residues. The CDR3 nucleotides are TGTGCCAGCAGCTTAATAGGGGGTGGTGATACGCAGTATTTT. Its protein is CASSLIGGGDTQYF.

DNA of the CDR3: TGTGCCAGCAGCTCCCCCTATAGAAGCGGGAGGGGGGTAGAGCAGTTCTTC. Encoded protein: CASSSPYRSGRGVEQFF. J is TRBJ2-1 and V is TRBV13; TRBD2 agrees at 10 bases. The germline V gene has CDR1 PRHDT and CDR2 FYEKMQ (reference sequence). The CDR3 spans 17 residues. V shed 4 bases and J 10 bases; nucleotides not matched to a gene: 16.

This clone has only one observation. At the DNA level, this CDR3 is encoded by other sequences in the same sample as well. The V call is TRBV5-4, the J call TRBJ2-3, with 8 bases that match TRBD2. The germline V gene encodes CDR1 SGHNT and CDR2 YYREEE (reference sequence). V lost 0 bases, J lost 3 bases, and 0 bases stayed unmatched. This CDR3 comprises 14 residues. The CDR3, as DNA: TGTGCCAGCAGCTTGGCGGGAGGGACAGATACGCAGTATTTT. This translates into CASSLAGGTDTQYF.

The rearrangement uses TRBV7-3 and TRBJ2-3; TRBD2 matches at 15 bases. V dropped 3 bases and J dropped 6; count of bases not matched to a gene: 7. The V gene's germline CDR1 is SGHTA and CDR2 FQGTGA. The CDR3 has 17 residues. The CDR3 DNA sequence: TGTGCCAGCAGCTTGCTGGGACTAGCGGGAGGTCGGGATACGCAGTATTTT. Translating gives CASSLLGLAGGRDTQYF.

This clone was observed a handful of times. The gene calls are TRBV7-8 and TRBJ1-5, with D possibly TRBD1 on 5 matching bases. Trimming took off 1 base at V and 9 bases at J, with 13 bases between the two ends. CDR3 size: 14 residues. The germline V gene encodes CDR1 SGHVS and CDR2 FQNEAQ. CDR3 in DNA: TGTGCCAGCAGCTTAGGCAGGGCGTGGAGGCCCCAGCATTTT. This gives the protein CASSLGRAWRPQHF.

The rearrangement links TRBV28 to TRBJ1-1, with a weak D call TRBD1 (5 bases). Germline lookup yields CDR1 MDHEN and CDR2 SYDVKM. The CDR3 contains 11 residues. V was clipped by 10 bases and J by 4 bases, with 10 bases between them. Here the CDR3 DNA reads TGTGCCACCCATGGGGCCACTGAAGCTTTCTTT. As protein: CATHGATEAFF.

Only one count was recorded for this clone. V and J are TRBV6-5 and TRBJ2-1, with D perhaps TRBD2 (5 bases). The germline V gene encodes CDR1 MNHEY and CDR2 SVGAGI. The CDR3 has 14 residues. The V and J ends lost 6 bases and 3 bases respectively, with 12 bases between them. CDR3 sequence: CASRSEAGYNEQFF. DNA for the CDR3: TGTGCCAGCAGATCGGAGGCGGGCTACAATGAGCAGTTCTTC.

V and J are TRBV9 and TRBJ2-3, with 13 positions matching TRBD2. From germline, CDR1 is SGDLS and CDR2 YYNGEE. The V gene end was trimmed by 0 bases and the J gene end by 0 bases; junction bases not matched to a gene: 7. This CDR3 has 19 amino acids. The chain's CDR3 is CASSVAVTSGRPSTDTQYF. The CDR3 DNA sequence: TGTGCCAGCAGCGTAGCGGTGACTAGCGGGAGGCCTAGCACAGATACGCAGTATTTT.

The rearrangement joins TRBV15 to TRBJ2-6; a possible D gene is TRBD2 (5 bases). Germline CDR1 is LNHNV and CDR2 is YYDKDF (reference sequence). Trimming left V 4 bases short and J 2 bases short, with 9 bases between. CDR3 length: 15 amino acids. The CDR3, as DNA: TGTGCCACCAGCACACGGGGTCCTGGGGCCAACGTCCTGACTTTC. Translation gives CATSTRGPGANVLTF.

The rearrangement joins TRBV7-9 to TRBJ2-5; D unclear. With 3 bases removed from V and 3 bases from J, the gap between germline ends came to 14 bases. Germline lookup yields CDR1 SEHNR and CDR2 FQNEAQ (reference sequence). The CDR3 totals 15 residues. The CDR3 is CASSLVVLDKETQYF. CDR3 bases: TGTGCCAGCAGCTTGGTGGTACTCGATAAAGAGACCCAGTACTTC. Filled out from reference TRBV7-9 and TRBJ2-5, the complete variable domain reads DTGVSQNPRHKITKRGQNVTFRCDPISEHNRLYWYRQTLGQGPEFLTYFQNEAQLEKSRLLSDRFSAERPKGSFSTLEIQRTEQGDSAMYLCASSLVVLDKETQYFGPGTRLLVL.

J is TRBJ1-5 and V is TRBV4-3, with D possibly TRBD1 on 5 matching bases. V lost 4 bases, J lost 2 bases, and 12 bases lay in between. CDR1 is LGHNA and CDR2 is YSLEER in the germline V gene. The CDR3 has 15 amino acids. The CDR3 DNA is TGCGCCAGCAGCCCCTGGACGGGGGGCAATCAGCCCCAGCATTTT. As protein: CASSPWTGGNQPQHF.

CDR3 in amino acids: CASRTGERSPLHF. The CDR3 nucleotides are TGTGCCAGCAGAACTGGAGAGCGATCACCCCTCCACTTT. The chain has TRBV2 and TRBJ1-6; D gene uncertain. Trimming stripped 6 bases from V and 10 bases from J, with 13 bases between. This CDR3 region has 13 residues. The germline gives CDR1 SNHLY, CDR2 FYNNEI. Looking up the rest from reference TRBV2 and TRBJ1-6 gives the full variable domain: EPEVTQTPSHQVTQMGQEVILRCVPISNHLYFYWYRQILGQKVEFLVSFYNNEISEKSEIFDDQFSVERPDGSNFTLKIRSTKLEDSAMYFCASRTGERSPLHFGNGTRLTVT.

The chain uses TRBV6-5 and TRBJ2-5, with D unresolved. CDR1 and CDR2 from the germline V gene are MNHEY and SVGAGI. The CDR3 contains 12 residues. Trimming took 6 bases from V and 6 from J, leaving 11 bases between them. The CDR3 loop reads CASSALEQTQYF. CDR3 nucleotide sequence: TGTGCCAGCAGCGCCCTAGAACAGACCCAGTACTTC.